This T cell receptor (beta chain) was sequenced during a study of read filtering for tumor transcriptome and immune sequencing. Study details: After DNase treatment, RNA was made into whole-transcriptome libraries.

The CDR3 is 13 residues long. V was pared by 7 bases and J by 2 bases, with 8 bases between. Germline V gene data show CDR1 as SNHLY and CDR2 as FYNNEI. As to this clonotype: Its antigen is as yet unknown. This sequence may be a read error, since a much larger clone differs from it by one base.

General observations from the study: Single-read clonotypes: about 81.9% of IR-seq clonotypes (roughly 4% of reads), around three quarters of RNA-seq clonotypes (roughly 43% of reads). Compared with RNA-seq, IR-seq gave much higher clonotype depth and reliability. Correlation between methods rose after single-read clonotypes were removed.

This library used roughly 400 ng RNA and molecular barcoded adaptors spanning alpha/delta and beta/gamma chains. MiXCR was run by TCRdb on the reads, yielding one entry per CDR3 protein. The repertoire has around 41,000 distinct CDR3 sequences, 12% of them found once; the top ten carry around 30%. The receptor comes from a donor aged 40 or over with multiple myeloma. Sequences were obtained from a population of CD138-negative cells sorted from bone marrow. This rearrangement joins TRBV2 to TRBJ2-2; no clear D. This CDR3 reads CASNVSNTGELFF. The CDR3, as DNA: TGTGCCAGCAATGTTTCAAACACCGGGGAGCTGTTTTTT.